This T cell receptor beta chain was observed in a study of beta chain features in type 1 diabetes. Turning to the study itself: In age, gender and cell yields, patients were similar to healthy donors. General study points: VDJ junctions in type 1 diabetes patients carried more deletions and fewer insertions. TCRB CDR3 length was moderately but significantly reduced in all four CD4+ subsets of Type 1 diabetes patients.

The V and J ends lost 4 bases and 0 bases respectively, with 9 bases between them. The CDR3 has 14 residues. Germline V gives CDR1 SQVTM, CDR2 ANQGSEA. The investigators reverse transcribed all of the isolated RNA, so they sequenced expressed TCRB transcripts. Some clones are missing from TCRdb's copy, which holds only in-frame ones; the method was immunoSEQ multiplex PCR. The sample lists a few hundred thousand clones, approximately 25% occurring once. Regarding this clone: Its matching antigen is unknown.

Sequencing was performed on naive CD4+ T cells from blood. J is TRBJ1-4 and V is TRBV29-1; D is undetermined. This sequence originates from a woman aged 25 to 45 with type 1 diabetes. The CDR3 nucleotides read TGCAGCGTTGGGACGGAGGCAACTAATGAAAAACTGTTTTTT. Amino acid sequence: CSVGTEATNEKLFF.